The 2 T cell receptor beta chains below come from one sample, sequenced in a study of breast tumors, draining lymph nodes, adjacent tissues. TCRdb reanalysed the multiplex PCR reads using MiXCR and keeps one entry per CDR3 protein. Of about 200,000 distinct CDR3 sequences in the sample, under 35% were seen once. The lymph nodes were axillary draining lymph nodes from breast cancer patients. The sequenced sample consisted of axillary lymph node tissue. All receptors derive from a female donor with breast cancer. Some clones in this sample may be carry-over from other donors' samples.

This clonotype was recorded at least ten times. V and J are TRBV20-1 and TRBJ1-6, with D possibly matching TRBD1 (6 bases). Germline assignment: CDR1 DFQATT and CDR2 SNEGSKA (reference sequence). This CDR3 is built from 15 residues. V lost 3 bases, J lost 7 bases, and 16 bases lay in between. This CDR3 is CSASAIIGTNSPLHF. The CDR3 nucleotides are TGCAGTGCTAGTGCCATCATAGGGACAAATTCACCCCTCCACTTT.

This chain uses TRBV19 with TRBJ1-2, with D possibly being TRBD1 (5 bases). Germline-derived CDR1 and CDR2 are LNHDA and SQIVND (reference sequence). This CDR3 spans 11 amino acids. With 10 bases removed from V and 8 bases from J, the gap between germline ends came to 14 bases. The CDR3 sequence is CATKRGGGYTF. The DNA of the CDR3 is TGTGCCACCAAGAGGGGCGGCGGCTACACCTTC.